This T cell receptor beta chain derives from a study of shared clonotypes between healthy human individuals (dated by TCRdb to about 2020). Regarding the complete study: The cohort comprised a couple of women and a few men aged 18 to 49 years. Each donor's leukapheresis produced roughly between roughly 0.9 and 9 billion PBMCs. To estimate repertoire size and how much clonotypes are shared between individuals, the study performed deep sequencing of blood TCR repertoires from about 5 healthy adults. Different laboratories and diverse techniques were used to prepare libraries and sequence TCR repertoires, to increase sequencing depth and limit assay-specific biases. Per donor, three plates each were used for CD4 naive and CD4 memory, two for CD8 naive, and one for CD8 memory. Study-level results and caveats: Clonotypes shared by all four sorted-subset donors showed higher generation probabilities than non-shared clonotypes. Naive subsets generally had larger estimated clonotype richness than memory subsets did. Incomplete sequencing was indicated by rarefaction of sorted-subset datasets, despite the large sequencing depth. Based on pairwise subsampling, the degree of clonotype sharing among donors was expected to be affected by sequencing depth. Roughly 5% of naive CD4, 3.5% of naive CD8, roughly 2.5% of memory CD4, and around 0.42% of memory CD8 clonotypes were shared across several donors. Sampling was limited to blood, and TCR repertoires in tissue likely differ from TCR repertoires in blood. Because the study included a small number of donors, the genetic and exposure-history diversity represented was limited.

Healthy HIV-negative adults with no recently reported acute infections or vaccinations were included as donors. Only Caucasian adults living in Nashville, Tennessee, USA were represented among the donors. Magnetic negative selection was used to enrich CD4+ T cells, after which naive cells were positively selected on CD45RA and the negative fraction became the memory subset. Blood was collected by leukapheresis, and PBMCs were isolated by Ficoll-Histopaque density gradient centrifugation and then cryopreserved in liquid nitrogen vapor phase. Purity and quantity of every magnetically sorted T cell population were checked by analytical flow cytometry. From each sorted fraction, genomic DNA was isolated and quantified by UV absorbance on a Nanodrop 2000c. The CDR1 and CDR2 encoded by the germline V gene are SGHRS and YFSETQ. The CDR3 runs 16 residues from the cysteine to the phenylalanine. Only the CDR3 portion is preserved as DNA: 48 bases, with reading frame beginning at the first base. Compared with germline, V lacks 4 bases and J lacks 5 bases; bases without a gene match: 8.

TCR CDR3 regions were amplified from genomic DNA by multiplex PCR using the deep immunoSEQ assay. Extracted genomic DNA from each cell subset was spread evenly across all wells of several immunoSEQ 96-well plates, with each plate serving as a replicate. For sorted subsets, each replicate PCR was loaded with approximately 0.2 ug genomic DNA, equivalent to 25,000 to 30,000 T cell genomes. Purified libraries were quantified with a Qubit 3.0 fluorometer, sized on a Bioanalyzer 2100, and re-quantified with the KAPA Library Quantification kit. Every immunoSEQ 96-well plate was sequenced on a separate single-read 150-cycle Illumina NextSeq 550 flow cell. Per the source publication's procedure: The immunoSEQ output contained only junctional sequences without quality scores, so filtering could not match that applied to full-length reads. To assign V/J genes and CDR3, sequences were annotated against IMGT germline references using PyIR, a Python wrapper for IgBLAST v1.9. Any read was removed if the V/J assignment was weak (E-value above 1e-6), the CDR3 was missing, or the read contained stop codons, out-of-frame junctions, or ambiguous translated residues. V3J clonotypes were defined as sequences sharing the same inferred V gene, J gene, and CDR3 amino acid sequence. Percentage overlap between repertoires was calculated by dividing the number of shared unique clonotypes by the size of the smaller repertoire. Repertoire richness was assessed with RTK rarefaction, the Chao1 estimator, and Recon v2.1 estimates of unobserved clonotypes. For all TCRbeta clonotypes obtained by the gDNA method from several donors, generation probabilities were computed with OLGA. Sourced from immuneACCESS, this table was stored by TCRdb with only in-frame sequences that have V and J called. A share of the clones is absent; for the studies checked, an unresolved V gene accounts for under half, and the remainder has no known explanation. The V and J calls and clone size come from that table; D and trimming were worked out from the DNA. The sample table holds more than 1,200,000 clones, of which approximately 98.5% were seen once. About 0.34% of the sample lies in the top ten.

Points on this clone: Its antigen has not been determined. One base away there is no much larger clone; base qualities are not given.

Input material: naive CD4+ T cells sorted from blood. The sample's cell subset or site label, in plain terms: CD45RA+ positively selected. The rearrangement combines TRBV5-1 with TRBJ2-5, and 13 junction bases match TRBD2. This TCR was sampled from a man younger than 40 in good health. The base sequence is TGCGCCAGCAGCCCAAGGACTAGCGGGAGCGGGGAGACCCAGTACTTC. The translation is CASSPRTSGSGETQYF.